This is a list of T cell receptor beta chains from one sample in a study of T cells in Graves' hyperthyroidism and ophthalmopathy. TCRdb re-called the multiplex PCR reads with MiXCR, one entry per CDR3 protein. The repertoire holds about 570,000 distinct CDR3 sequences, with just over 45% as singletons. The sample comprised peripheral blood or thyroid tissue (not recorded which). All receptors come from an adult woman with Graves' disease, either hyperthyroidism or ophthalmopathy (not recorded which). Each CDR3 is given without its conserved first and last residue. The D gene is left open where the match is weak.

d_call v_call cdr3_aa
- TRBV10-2 ASGKSGGTGELF
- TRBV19 ATSGNNQPQH
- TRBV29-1 SVDTGGASFYGYT
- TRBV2 ASRGVLNQPQH
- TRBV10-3 ATLPAGGNTIY
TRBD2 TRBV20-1 SARPGGLETQY
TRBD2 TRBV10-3 AISARLAGGQY
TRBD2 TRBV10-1 ASSGTSGGETQY
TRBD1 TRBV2 ARGTGRGKLF
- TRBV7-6 ASSLGRGSNEQF
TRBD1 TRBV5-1 ARDRAETQY
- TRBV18 ASSPPVTYGYT
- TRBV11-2 ASSSFGYSNEQY
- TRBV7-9 ASSLAGIAEKLF
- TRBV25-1 ASSLSSGENQPQH
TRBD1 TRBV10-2 ASSVQGDYDYGYT
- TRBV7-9 ASSSEWGVDGYT
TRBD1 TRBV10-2 ASWTGSYEQY
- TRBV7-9 VSSLYGTIYGYT
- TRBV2 ASFGGIGNGNTEAF
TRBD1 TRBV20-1 SARRGTVNTGELS
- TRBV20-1 SASDSYEQY
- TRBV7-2 ASSPGTESTYGYT
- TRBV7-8 ASSPYRSGNTIY
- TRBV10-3 AISVTDEQY
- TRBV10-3 AISEDSSNQPQH
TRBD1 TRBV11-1 ASSSRDRDDSPLH
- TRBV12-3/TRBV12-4 ASSLGGKGYT
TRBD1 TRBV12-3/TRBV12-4 ASNPGQGKGNTIY
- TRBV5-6 ASSMDPANEQF
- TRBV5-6 ASSLRTGPLNQPQH
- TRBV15 ATSRAQNTEAF
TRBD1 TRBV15 ATSSEQGGQGPSSDQPQH
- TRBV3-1 ASSRLSSTEAF